This T cell receptor beta chain originates from a study of T cell responses to AZD1222 COVID-19 vaccine. About the study: Recipients boosted at about 4 weeks or about 12 weeks are pooled.

The length of the CDR3 is 16 residues. In germline, CDR1 is SGHAT, CDR2 FQNNGV. J gave up 2 bases and V 1 base, and 7 bases lay outside the gene matches. Libraries were prepared by immunoSEQ multiplex PCR; TCRdb keeps only in-frame clonotypes and omits some of them. The table has tens of thousands of clones, 90% seen once. The TCR sequence derives from an adult in good health. Source: peripheral blood, taken on day 0 of AZD1222 vaccination. The chain is built from TRBV11-2 and TRBJ1-1; 7 nucleotides line up with TRBD1. The CDR3 loop is CASSLGTGSGNTEAFF. CDR3 coding DNA: TGTGCCAGCAGCTTAGGGACAGGCTCGGGAAACACTGAAGCTTTCTTT.